The table lists the clone carrying this T cell receptor (beta chain) with many counts. Its antigen is as yet unknown. The entry originates in a study of T cells in Graves' hyperthyroidism and ophthalmopathy. Study-level information: The authors collected peripheral blood at initial diagnosis, before any treatment. Study observations and caveats: Blood shared most expanded thyroid clonotypes above 0.001.

Trimming shortened V by 3 bases and J by 3 bases, and 9 bases separated the two germline ends. The V gene's germline CDR1 is KGHSH and CDR2 LQKENI. This CDR3 contains 13 residues. Hyperthyroidism, newly diagnosed and lasting under 2 months, affected patients aged 18 to 65. PBMCs were collected from a roughly 10 ml volume of fresh peripheral blood. TCR beta CDR3 regions were amplified from RNA transcripts. An initial round of RT-PCR targeting the TCR CDR3 relied on the HTBI primer set. Each CDR3 protein is one row after TCRdb ran MiXCR on the multiplex PCR reads. The sample carries 500,000 to 650,000 distinct CDR3 sequences, 12% to 15% recorded once.

This clonotype originated in a woman aged 40 to 50 with Graves' hyperthyroidism. V gene TRBV18 combines with J gene TRBJ2-7, with no clear D. Sequencing was carried out using blood. The CDR3: CASSPQDNYEQYF. CDR3 in DNA: TGTGCCAGCTCACCCCAAGACAACTACGAGCAGTACTTC.